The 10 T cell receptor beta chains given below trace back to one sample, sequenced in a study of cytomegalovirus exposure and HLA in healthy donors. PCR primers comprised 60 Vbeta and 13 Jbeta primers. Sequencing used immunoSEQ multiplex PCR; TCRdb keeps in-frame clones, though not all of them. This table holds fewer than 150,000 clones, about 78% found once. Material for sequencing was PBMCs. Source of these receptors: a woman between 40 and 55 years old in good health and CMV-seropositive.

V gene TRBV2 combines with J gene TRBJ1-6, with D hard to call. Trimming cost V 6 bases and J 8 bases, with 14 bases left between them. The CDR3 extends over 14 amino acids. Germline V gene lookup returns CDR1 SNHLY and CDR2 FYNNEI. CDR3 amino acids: CASSQDGRYSPLHF. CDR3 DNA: TGTGCCAGCAGCCAAGACGGGAGATATTCACCCCTCCACTTT. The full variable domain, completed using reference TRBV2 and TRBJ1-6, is EPEVTQTPSHQVTQMGQEVILRCVPISNHLYFYWYRQILGQKVEFLVSFYNNEISEKSEIFDDQFSVERPDGSNFTLKIRSTKLEDSAMYFCASSQDGRYSPLHFGNGTRLTVT.

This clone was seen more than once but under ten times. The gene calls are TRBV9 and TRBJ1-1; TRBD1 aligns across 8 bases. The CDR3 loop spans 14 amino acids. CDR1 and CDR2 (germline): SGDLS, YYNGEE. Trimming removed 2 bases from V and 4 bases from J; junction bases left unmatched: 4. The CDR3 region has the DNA TGTGCCAGCAGCGTGGACAGGGTTCTCACTGAAGCTTTCTTT. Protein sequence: CASSVDRVLTEAFF.

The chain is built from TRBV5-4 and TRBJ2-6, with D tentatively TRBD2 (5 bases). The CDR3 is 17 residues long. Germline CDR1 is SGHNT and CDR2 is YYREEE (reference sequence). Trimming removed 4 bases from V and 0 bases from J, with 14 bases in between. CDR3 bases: TGTGCCAGCAGCACGCGACGGGGAAACTCTGGGGCCAACGTCCTGACTTTC. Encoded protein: CASSTRRGNSGANVLTF.

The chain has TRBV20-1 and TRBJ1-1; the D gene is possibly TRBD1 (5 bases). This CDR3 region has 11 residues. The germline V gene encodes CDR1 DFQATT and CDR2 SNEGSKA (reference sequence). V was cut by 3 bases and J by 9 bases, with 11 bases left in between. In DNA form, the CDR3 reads TGCAGTGCTAGTAGGGCAGGGAAAGCTTTCTTT. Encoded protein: CSASRAGKAFF.

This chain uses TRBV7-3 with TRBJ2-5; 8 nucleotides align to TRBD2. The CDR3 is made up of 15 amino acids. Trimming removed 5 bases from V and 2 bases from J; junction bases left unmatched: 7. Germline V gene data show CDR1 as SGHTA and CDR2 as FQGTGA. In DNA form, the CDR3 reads TGTGCCAGCAGCAGAAGCGGGGGCATTCAAGAGACCCAGTACTTC. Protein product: CASSRSGGIQETQYF.

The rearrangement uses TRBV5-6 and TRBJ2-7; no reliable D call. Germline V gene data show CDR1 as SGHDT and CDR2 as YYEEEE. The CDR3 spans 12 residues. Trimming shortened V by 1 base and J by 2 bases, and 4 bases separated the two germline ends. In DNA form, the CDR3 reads TGTGCCAGCAGCTTGAGAGCCTACGAGCAGTACTTC. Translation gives CASSLRAYEQYF.

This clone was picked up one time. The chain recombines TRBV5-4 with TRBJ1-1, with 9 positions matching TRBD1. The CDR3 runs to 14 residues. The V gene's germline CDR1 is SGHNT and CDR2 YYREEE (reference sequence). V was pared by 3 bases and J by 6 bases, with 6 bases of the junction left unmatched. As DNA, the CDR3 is TGTGCCAGCAGCTCGGGACAGGGTGGATCTGAAGCTTTCTTT. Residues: CASSSGQGGSEAFF.

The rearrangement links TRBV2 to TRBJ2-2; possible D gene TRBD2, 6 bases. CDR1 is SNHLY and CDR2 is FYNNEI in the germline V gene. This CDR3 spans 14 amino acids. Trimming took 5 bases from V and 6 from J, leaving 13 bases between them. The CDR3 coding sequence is TGTGCCAGCAGTCTAGGGGAGGTGGCCGGGGAGCTGTTTTTT. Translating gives CASSLGEVAGELFF.

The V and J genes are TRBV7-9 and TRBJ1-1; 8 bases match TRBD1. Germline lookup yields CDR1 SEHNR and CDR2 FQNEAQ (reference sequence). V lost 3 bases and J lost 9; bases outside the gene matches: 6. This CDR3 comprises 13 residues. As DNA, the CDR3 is TGTGCCAGCAGCTTGACAGGGGAAAGTAAAGCTTTCTTT. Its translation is CASSLTGESKAFF.

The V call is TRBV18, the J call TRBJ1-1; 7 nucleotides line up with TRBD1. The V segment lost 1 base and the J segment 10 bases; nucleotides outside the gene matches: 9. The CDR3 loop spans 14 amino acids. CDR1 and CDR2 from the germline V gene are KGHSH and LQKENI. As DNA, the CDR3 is TGTGCCAGCTCACCACAGGGGGCCCATCATGGAGCTTTCTTT. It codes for CASSPQGAHHGAFF.